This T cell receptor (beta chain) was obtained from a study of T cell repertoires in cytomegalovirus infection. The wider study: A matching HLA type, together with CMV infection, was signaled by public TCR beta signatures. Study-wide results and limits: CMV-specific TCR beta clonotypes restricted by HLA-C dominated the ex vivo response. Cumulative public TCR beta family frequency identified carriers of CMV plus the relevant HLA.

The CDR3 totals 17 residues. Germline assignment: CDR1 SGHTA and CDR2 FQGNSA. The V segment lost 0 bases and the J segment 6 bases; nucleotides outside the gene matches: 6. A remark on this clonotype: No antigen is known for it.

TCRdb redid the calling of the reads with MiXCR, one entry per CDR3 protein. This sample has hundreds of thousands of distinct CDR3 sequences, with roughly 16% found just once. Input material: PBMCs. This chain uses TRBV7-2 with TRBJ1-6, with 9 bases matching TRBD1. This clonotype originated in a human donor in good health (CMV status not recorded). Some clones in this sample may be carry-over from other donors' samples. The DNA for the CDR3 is TGTGCCAGCAGCTTAGCGGGGTGGGGACAGGGTAATTCACCCCTCCACTTT. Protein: CASSLAGWGQGNSPLHF.